This T cell receptor beta chain was sequenced in a study of Ad26.COV2.S vaccination and SARS-CoV-2 variants. Looking at the study overall: Intramuscular Ad26.COV2.S doses were given once or twice, 56 days apart. The study's findings and limits: Placebo recipients and vaccine recipients were similar in non-spike TCR breadth. The study found higher spike-specific TCR breadth in vaccine than placebo recipients. Breadth and depth estimates from TCRs may understate total T cell responses.

Sequenced by immunoSEQ multiplex PCR; TCRdb stores in-frame clones only, minus some. The repertoire has 350,000 to 450,000 clones, around 93% of them found once; the top ten carry approximately 1.7%. This sample's treatment: over 15 received Ad26.COV2.S at low or high dose, single or two shots; 5 received placebo; per-sample allocation not given. Samples came from day 63 after the first vaccine or placebo injection. Details on this clone: The antigen is undetermined.

This TCR derives from a person aged 18-65 years who received the Ad26.COV2.S COVID-19 vaccine or a placebo. The source material was peripheral blood, sampled in a trial of Ad26.COV2.S vaccine versus placebo.

The CDR3 reads CASSVRSSSSTDTQYF. DNA for the CDR3: TGTGCCAGCAGTGTTCGAAGTTCTTCTAGCACAGATACGCAGTATTTT. The chain has TRBV2 and TRBJ2-3; D remains ambiguous. Germline V gene sequence: CDR1 SNHLY, CDR2 FYNNEI. CDR3 length: 16 amino acids. The V and J ends lost 4 bases and 0 bases respectively, with 14 bases between them.